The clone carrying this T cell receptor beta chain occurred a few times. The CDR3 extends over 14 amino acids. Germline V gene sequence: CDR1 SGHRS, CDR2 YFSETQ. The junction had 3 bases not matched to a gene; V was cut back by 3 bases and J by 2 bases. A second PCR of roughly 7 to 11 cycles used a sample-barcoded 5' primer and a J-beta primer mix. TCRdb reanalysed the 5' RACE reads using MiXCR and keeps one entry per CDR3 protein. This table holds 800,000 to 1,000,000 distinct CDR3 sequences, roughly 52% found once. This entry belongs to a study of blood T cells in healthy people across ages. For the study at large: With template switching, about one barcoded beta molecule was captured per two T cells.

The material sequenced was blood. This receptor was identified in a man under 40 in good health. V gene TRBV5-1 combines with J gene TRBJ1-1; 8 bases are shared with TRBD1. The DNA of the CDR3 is TGCGCCAGCAGCTGGGGACAGGCTAACACTGAAGCTTTCTTT. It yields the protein CASSWGQANTEAFF.